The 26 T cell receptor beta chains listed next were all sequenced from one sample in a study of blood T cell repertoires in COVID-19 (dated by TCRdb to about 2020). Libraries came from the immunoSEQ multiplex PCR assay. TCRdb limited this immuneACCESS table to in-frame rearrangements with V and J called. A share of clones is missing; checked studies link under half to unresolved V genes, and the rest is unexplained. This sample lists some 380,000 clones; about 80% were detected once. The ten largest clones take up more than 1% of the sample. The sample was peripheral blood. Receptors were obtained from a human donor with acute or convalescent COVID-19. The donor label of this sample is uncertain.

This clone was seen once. CDR3 sequence (DNA): TGTGCCAGCAGAAACCGTCAGGGGAGCAATCAGCCCCAGCATTTT. It codes for CASRNRQGSNQPQHF. This rearrangement joins TRBV28 to TRBJ1-5, with TRBD1 as a possible D gene (6 bases). Trimming left V 6 bases short and J 1 base short, with 13 bases between. The CDR3 contains 15 residues. The germline CDR1 and CDR2 sequences are MDHEN and SYDVKM. The whole variable domain, filled in from reference TRBV28 and TRBJ1-5, reads DVKVTQSSRYLVKRTGEKVFLECVQDMDHENMFWYRQDPGLGLRLIYFSYDVKMKEKGDIPEGYSVSREKKERFSLILESASTNQTSMYLCASRNRQGSNQPQHFGDGTRLSIL.

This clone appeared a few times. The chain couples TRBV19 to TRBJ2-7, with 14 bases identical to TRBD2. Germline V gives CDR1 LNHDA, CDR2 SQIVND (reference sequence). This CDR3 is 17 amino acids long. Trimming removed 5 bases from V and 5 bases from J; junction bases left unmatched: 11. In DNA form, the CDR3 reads TGTGCCAGTAGTGTACCCCAAGGACTAGCGGGAGGAGACGAGCAGTACTTC. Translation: CASSVPQGLAGGDEQYF.

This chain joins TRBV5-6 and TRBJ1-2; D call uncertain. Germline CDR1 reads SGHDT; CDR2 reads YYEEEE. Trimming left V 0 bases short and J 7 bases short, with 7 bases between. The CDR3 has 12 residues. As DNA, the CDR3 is TGTGCCAGCAGCTTGGGGGCTGCTGGCTACACCTTC. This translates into CASSLGAAGYTF.

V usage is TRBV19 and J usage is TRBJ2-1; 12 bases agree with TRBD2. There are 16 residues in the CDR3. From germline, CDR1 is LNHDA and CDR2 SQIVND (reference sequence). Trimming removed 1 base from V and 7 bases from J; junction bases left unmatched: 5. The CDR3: CASSIGLAGARNEQFF. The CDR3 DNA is TGTGCCAGTAGTATAGGACTAGCGGGAGCTAGGAATGAGCAGTTCTTC.

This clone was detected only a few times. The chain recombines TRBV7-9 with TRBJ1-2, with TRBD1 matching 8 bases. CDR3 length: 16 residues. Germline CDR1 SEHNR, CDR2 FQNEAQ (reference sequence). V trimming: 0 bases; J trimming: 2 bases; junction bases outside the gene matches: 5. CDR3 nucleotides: TGTGCCAGCAGCTTAGCTCCGGGACAGGAAAACTATGGCTACACCTTC. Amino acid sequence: CASSLAPGQENYGYTF.

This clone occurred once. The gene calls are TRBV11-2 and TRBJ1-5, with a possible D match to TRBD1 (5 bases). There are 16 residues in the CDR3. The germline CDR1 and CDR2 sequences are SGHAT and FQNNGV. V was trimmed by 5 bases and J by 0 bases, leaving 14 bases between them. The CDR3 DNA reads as TGTGCCAGCAGCCAAGGCGGGGCCCTTAGCAATCAGCCCCAGCATTTT. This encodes CASSQGGALSNQPQHF.

The chain's CDR3 is CASSIGRDIFNQPQHF. CDR3 DNA: TGTGCCAGTAGTATAGGTCGGGACATCTTCAATCAGCCCCAGCATTTT. The chain has TRBV19 and TRBJ1-5; D is possibly TRBD1 (6 bases). Trimming pared 1 base from V and 3 bases from J, leaving 13 bases between. The CDR3 runs 16 residues. CDR1 is LNHDA and CDR2 is SQIVND in the germline V gene (reference sequence).

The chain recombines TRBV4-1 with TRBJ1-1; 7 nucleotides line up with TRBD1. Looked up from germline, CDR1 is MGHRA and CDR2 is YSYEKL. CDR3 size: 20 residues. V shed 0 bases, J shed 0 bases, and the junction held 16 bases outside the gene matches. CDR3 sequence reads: CASSQDPISGTDFMNTEAFF. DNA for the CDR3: TGCGCCAGCAGCCAAGACCCTATATCAGGGACAGACTTTATGAACACTGAAGCTTTCTTT.

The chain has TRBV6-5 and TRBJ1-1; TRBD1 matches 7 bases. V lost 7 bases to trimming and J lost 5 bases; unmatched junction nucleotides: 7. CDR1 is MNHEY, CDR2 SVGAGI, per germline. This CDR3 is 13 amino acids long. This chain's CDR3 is CASIDRVRTEAFF. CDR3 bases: TGTGCCAGCATCGACAGGGTACGGACTGAAGCTTTCTTT.

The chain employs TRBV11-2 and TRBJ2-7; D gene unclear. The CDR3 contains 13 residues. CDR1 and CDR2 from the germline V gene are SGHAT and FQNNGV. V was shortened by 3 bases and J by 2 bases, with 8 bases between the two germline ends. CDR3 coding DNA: TGTGCCAGCAGCTTGGGCAGCACCTACGAGCAGTACTTC. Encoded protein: CASSLGSTYEQYF.

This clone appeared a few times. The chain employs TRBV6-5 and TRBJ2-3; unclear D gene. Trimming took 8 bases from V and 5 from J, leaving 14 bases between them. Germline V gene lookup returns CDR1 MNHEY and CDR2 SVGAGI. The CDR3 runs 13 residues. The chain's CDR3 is CASALRTGDTQYF. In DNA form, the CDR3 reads TGTGCCAGCGCGCTCCGAACGGGAGATACGCAGTATTTT.

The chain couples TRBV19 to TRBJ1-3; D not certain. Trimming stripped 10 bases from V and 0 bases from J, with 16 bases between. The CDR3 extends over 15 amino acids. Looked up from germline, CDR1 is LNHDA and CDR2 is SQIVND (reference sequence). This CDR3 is CATFSLGASGNTIYF. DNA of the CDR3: TGTGCCACCTTCTCGTTGGGAGCCTCTGGAAACACCATATATTTT. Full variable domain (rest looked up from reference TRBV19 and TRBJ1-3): DGGITQSPKYLFRKEGQNVTLSCEQNLNHDAMYWYRQDPGQGLRLIYYSQIVNDFQKGDIAEGYSVSREKKESFPLTVTSAQKNPTAFYLCATFSLGASGNTIYFGEGSWLTVV.

CDR3 region: CASSPPRGLAGEDTQYF. DNA of the CDR3: TGTGCCAGCAGTCCACCAAGGGGACTAGCGGGGGAGGATACGCAGTATTTT. The chain employs TRBV28 and TRBJ2-3, with TRBD2 identical over 14 bases. The CDR3 loop spans 17 amino acids. The ends lost 5 bases at V and 6 bases at J; junction bases unmatched: 10. Per the germline V gene, CDR1 is MDHEN and CDR2 is SYDVKM.

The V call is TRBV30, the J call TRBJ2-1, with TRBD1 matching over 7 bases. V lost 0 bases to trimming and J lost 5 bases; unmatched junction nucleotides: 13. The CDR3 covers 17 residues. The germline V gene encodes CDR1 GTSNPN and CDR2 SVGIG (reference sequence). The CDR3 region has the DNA TGTGCCTGGAGTGTACGTGGGGACAGCGGTACCCACAATGAGCAGTTCTTC. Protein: CAWSVRGDSGTHNEQFF.

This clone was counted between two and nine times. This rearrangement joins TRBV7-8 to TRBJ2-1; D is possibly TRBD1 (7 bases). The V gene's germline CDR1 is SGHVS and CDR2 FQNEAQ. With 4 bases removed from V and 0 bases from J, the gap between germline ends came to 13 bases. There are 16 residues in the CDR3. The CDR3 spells CASSYFQGGSYNEQFF. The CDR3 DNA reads TGTGCCAGCAGCTATTTTCAGGGGGGCTCCTACAATGAGCAGTTCTTC.

This CDR3 is CAWSRQVGQRLPTSTDTQYF. For the CDR3, the DNA is TGTGCCTGGAGCCGACAGGTTGGACAGAGGCTACCAACTAGCACAGATACGCAGTATTTT. The genes are TRBV30 and TRBJ2-3; possibly TRBD1 for D (6 bases). Germline CDR1 and CDR2: GTSNPN and SVGIG (reference sequence). V lost 3 bases and J lost 0, with 28 bases in between. There are 20 residues in the CDR3.

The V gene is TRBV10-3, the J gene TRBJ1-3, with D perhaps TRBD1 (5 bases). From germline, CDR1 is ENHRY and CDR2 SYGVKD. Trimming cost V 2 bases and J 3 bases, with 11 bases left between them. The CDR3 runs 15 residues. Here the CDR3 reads CAISEAIGGGNTIYF. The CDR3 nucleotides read TGTGCCATCAGTGAGGCCATCGGGGGTGGAAACACCATATATTTT.

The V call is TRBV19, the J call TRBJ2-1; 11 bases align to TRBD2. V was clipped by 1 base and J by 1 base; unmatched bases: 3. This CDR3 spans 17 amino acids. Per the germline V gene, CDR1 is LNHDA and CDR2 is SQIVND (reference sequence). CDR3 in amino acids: CASSIVGLAGSYNEQFF. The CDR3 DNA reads TGTGCCAGTAGTATAGTCGGACTAGCGGGTTCCTACAATGAGCAGTTCTTC.

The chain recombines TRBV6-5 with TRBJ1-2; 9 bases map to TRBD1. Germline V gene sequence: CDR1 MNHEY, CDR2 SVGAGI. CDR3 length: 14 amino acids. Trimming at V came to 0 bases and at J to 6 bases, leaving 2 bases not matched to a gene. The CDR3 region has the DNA TGTGCCAGCAGTTACTCCACAGGGGGCAATGGCTACACCTTC. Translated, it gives CASSYSTGGNGYTF.

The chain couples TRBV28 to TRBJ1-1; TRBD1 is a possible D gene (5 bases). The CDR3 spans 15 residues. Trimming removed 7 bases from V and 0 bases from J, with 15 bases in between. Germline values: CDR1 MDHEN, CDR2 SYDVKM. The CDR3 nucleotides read TGTGCCAGCACCGTTGGGGGGGTGATGAACACTGAAGCTTTCTTT. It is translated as CASTVGGVMNTEAFF.

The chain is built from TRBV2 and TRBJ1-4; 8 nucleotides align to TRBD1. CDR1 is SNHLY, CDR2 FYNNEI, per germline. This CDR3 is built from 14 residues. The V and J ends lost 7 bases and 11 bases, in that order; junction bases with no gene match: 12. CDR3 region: CASIAQGQGRKLFF. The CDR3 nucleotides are TGTGCCAGCATTGCCCAAGGACAGGGTCGGAAACTGTTTTTT.

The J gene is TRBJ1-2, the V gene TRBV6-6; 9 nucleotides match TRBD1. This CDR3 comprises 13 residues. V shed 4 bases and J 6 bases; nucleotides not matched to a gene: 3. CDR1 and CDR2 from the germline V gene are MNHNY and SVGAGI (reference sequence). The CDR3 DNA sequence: TGTGCCAGCAGTTTTACAGGGGGCGATGGCTACACCTTC. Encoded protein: CASSFTGGDGYTF.

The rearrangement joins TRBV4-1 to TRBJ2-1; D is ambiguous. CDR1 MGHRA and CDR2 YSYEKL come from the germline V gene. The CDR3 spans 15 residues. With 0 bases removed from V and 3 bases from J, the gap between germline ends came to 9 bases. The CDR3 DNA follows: TGCGCCAGCAGCCAAGAGTCTGCTATCTACAATGAGCAGTTCTTC. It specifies CASSQESAIYNEQFF.

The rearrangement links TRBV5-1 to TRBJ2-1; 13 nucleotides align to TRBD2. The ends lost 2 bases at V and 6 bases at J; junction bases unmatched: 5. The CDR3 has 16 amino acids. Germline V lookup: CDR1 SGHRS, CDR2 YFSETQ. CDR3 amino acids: CASSLQTSGGLNEQFF. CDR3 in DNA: TGCGCCAGCAGCTTACAGACTAGCGGGGGGCTCAATGAGCAGTTCTTC.

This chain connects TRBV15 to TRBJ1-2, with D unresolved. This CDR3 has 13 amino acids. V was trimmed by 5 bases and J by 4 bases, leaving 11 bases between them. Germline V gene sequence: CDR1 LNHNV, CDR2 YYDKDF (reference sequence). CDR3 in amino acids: CATSPDGIYGYTF. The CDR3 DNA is TGTGCCACCAGCCCAGACGGGATCTATGGCTACACCTTC.

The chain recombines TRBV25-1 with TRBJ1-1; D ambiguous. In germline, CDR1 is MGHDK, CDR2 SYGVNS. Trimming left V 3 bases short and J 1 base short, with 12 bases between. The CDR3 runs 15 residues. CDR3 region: CASSDVNSQNTEAFF. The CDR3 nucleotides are TGTGCCAGCAGTGATGTGAACAGCCAGAACACTGAAGCTTTCTTT. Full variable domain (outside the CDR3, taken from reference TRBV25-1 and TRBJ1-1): EADIYQTPRYLVIGTGKKITLECSQTMGHDKMYWYQQDPGMELHLIHYSYGVNSTEKGDLSSESTVSRIRTEHFPLTLESARPSHTSQYLCASSDVNSQNTEAFFGQGTRLTVV.